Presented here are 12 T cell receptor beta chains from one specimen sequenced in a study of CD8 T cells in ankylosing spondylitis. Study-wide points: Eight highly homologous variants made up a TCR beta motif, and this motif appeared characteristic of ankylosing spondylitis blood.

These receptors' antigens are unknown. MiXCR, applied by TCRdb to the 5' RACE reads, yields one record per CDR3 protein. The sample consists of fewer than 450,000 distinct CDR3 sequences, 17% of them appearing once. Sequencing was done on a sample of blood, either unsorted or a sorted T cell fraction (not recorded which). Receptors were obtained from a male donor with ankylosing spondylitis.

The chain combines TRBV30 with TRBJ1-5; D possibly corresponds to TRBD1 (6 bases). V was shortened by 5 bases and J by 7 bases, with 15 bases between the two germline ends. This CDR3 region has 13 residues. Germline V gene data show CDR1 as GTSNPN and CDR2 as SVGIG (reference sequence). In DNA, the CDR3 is TGTGCCTGGGACTCACAGGGAGGACAGCCCCAGCATTTT. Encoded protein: CAWDSQGGQPQHF.

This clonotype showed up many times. The CDR3 DNA reads TGCGCCAGCAGCCAAGGAGCGGGGGGTTCAGATACGCAGTATTTT. Its protein product is CASSQGAGGSDTQYF. The chain uses TRBV4-1 and TRBJ2-3; 9 nucleotides agree with TRBD2. Per the germline V gene, CDR1 is MGHRA and CDR2 is YSYEKL. Trimming took 1 base from V and 4 from J; bases not matched to a gene: 3. This CDR3 contains 15 residues.

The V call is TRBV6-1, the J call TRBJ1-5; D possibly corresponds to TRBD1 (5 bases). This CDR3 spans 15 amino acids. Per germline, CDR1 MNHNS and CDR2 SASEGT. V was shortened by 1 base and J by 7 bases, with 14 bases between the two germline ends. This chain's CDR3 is CASSEGQPRGQPQHF. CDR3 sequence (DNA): TGTGCCAGCAGTGAAGGACAGCCTAGAGGGCAGCCCCAGCATTTT.

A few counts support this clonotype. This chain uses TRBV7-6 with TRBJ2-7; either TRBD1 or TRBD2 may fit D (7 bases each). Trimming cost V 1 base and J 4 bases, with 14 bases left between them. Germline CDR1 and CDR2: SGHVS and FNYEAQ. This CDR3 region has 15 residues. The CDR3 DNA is TGTGCCAGCAGCTTAGGGGAGGGGGCGGTTTACGAGCAGTACTTC. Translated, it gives CASSLGEGAVYEQYF.

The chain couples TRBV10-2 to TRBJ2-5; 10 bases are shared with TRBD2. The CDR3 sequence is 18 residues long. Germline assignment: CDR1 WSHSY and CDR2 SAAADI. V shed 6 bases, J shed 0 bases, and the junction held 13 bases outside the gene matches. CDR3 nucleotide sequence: TGCGCCAGCAGCGGACTAGCGGAGGGGAACGAGTACCAAGAGACCCAGTACTTC. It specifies CASSGLAEGNEYQETQYF.

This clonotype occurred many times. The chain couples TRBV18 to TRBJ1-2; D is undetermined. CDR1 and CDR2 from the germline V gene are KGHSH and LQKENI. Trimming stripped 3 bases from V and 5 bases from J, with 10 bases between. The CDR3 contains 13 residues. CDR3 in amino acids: CASSPASSYGYTF. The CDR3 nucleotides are TGTGCCAGCTCACCGGCCAGCTCATATGGCTACACCTTC.

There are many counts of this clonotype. CDR3 DNA sequence: TGTGCCAGCAGCCCACAGGCTCCTCACGAGCAGTACTTC. Translating it yields CASSPQAPHEQYF. The chain combines TRBV7-2 with TRBJ2-7; D might be TRBD1 (5 bases). This CDR3 region has 13 residues. Germline V lookup: CDR1 SGHTA, CDR2 FQGNSA. Trimming took 5 bases from V and 5 from J, leaving 13 bases between them.

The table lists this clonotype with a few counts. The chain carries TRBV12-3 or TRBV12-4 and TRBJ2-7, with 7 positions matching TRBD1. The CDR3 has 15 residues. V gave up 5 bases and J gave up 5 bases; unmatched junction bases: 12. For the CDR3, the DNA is TGTGCCAGCAGTCCGCGACAGGGTATAGTCAACGAGCAGTACTTC. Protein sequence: CASSPRQGIVNEQYF.

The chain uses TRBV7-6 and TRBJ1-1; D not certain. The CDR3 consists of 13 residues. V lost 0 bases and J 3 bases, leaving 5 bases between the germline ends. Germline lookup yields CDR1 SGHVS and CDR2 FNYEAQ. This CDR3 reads CASSLARYTEAFF. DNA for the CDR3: TGTGCCAGCAGCTTAGCGCGGTACACTGAAGCTTTCTTT.

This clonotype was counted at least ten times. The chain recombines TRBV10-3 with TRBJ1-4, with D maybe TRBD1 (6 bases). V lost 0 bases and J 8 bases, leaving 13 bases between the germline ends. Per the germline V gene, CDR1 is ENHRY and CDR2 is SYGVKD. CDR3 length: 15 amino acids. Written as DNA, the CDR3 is TGTGCCATCAGTGAGTCGGGGGCTGTTGAAGAAAAACTGTTTTTT. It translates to CAISESGAVEEKLFF.

CDR3 bases: TGTGCCAGCATGGCAGGGCGGAACACCGGGGAGCTGTTTTTT. Protein product: CASMAGRNTGELFF. The genes are TRBV6-1 and TRBJ2-2; D possibly corresponds to TRBD1 (5 bases). The CDR3 contains 14 residues. Germline V gene sequence: CDR1 MNHNS, CDR2 SASEGT. The V end was cut by 7 bases, the J end by 1 base, with 10 bases between.

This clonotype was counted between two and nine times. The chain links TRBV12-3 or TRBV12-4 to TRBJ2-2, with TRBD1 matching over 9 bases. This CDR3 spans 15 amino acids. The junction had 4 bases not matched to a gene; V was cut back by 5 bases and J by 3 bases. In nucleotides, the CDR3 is TGTGCCAGCAGTGCGGGACAGGGTCACACCGGGGAGCTGTTTTTT. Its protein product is CASSAGQGHTGELFF.